The rows below give T cell receptor beta chains drawn from one sample of a study of cytomegalovirus exposure and HLA in healthy donors. Generated by immunoSEQ multiplex PCR, the TCRdb table keeps only in-frame clones and is missing some. The sample records approximately 150,000 clones, about 68% being singletons. The source material was PBMCs. The receptors were sampled from a female donor in good health and CMV-seronegative. Each CDR3 is given with its conserved first and last residue. A D gene is named only where the DNA matches it firmly. Size is stated for part of the rows, as once, few or many counts, or as a class when the clone is expanded.

TRBJ2-7 | TRBD2 | few | TRBV12-5 | CASGLVPSGSPSYEQYF | TGTGCTAGTGGTTTGGTCCCTAGCGGGAGTCCCTCCTACGAGCAGTACTTC
TRBJ2-7 | NA | NA | TRBV2 | CASVGPMDFYEQYF | TGTGCCAGTGTAGGACCGATGGACTTCTACGAGCAGTACTTC
TRBJ2-1 | NA | few | TRBV4-2 | CASSQDGSYNEQFF | TGTGCCAGCAGCCAAGATGGCAGCTACAATGAGCAGTTCTTC
TRBJ1-2 | NA | NA | TRBV18 | CASSPGAGSYGYTF | TGTGCCAGCTCACCAGGGGCCGGCTCTTATGGCTACACCTTC
TRBJ2-7 | NA | NA | TRBV19 | CASITVYEQYF | TGTGCCAGTATTACTGTCTACGAGCAGTACTTC
TRBJ1-1 | NA | NA | TRBV4-3 | CASSQDGPGEAFF | TGCGCCAGCAGCCAAGATGGGCCAGGTGAAGCTTTCTTT
TRBJ2-7 | TRBD2 | NA | TRBV7-2 | CASTSPQSSGSSYEQYF | TGTGCCAGCACCTCCCCGCAATCTAGCGGGAGCTCCTACGAGCAGTACTTC
TRBJ2-7 | NA | NA | TRBV30 | CAWSASSYEQYF | TGTGCCTGGAGTGCGAGCTCCTACGAGCAGTACTTC
TRBJ2-1 | TRBD1 | NA | TRBV7-2 | CASSFGTVSYNEQFF | TGTGCCAGCAGCTTCGGGACAGTCTCCTACAATGAGCAGTTCTTC
TRBJ1-2 | NA | once | TRBV11-2 | CASSLEGAGYTF | TGTGCCAGCAGCTTAGAAGGGGCCGGCTACACCTTC
TRBJ2-7 | TRBD1 | NA | TRBV6-6 | CASSRLRDRGYEQYF | TGTGCCAGCAGTCGTCTACGGGACAGGGGCTACGAGCAGTACTTC
TRBJ1-5 | NA | NA | TRBV18 | CASFPYRQPQHF | TGTGCCAGCTTTCCGTATCGTCAGCCCCAGCATTTT
TRBJ2-3 | NA | NA | TRBV30 | CAWSANRGTDTQYF | TGTGCCTGGAGCGCAAATAGGGGGACAGATACGCAGTATTTT
TRBJ1-2 | NA | NA | TRBV13 | CASSLRGGGGYTF | TGTGCCAGCAGCCTCCGCGGGGGCGGAGGCTACACCTTC
TRBJ2-7 | TRBD2 | NA | TRBV5-1 | CASSQTSGSGYEQYF | TGCGCCAGCAGCCAGACTAGCGGGAGTGGTTACGAGCAGTACTTC
TRBJ1-1 | TRBD1 | NA | TRBV27 | CASSPGTGKMNTEAFF | TGTGCCAGCAGCCCCGGGACAGGGAAGATGAACACTGAAGCTTTCTTT
TRBJ1-1 | NA | NA | TRBV28 | CASSSGFGNTEAFF | TGTGCCAGCAGTTCGGGGTTCGGGAACACTGAAGCTTTCTTT
TRBJ1-5 | NA | NA | TRBV4-3 | CASSQDLQGGYQPQHF | TGCGCCAGCAGCCAAGACCTGCAGGGTGGGTATCAGCCCCAGCATTTT
TRBJ2-5 | NA | NA | TRBV6-6 | CASRTPGGETQYF | TGTGCCAGCAGGACCCCAGGGGGGGAGACCCAGTACTTC
TRBJ2-7 | NA | NA | TRBV5-1 | CASSHETYEQYF | TGCGCCAGCAGCCATGAAACCTACGAGCAGTACTTC
TRBJ2-5 | NA | once | TRBV5-8 | CASSLGSQETQYF | TGTGCCAGCAGCTTGGGTAGCCAAGAGACCCAGTACTTC
TRBJ2-3 | NA | few | TRBV5-8 | CASSFRAGSGVQQYF | TGTGCCAGCAGCTTCCGGGCCGGGAGCGGAGTTCAGCAGTATTTT
TRBJ1-5 | TRBD1 | NA | TRBV19 | CASSIGWDRGLNQPQHF | TGTGCCAGTAGTATAGGTTGGGACAGGGGCCTTAATCAGCCCCAGCATTTT
TRBJ2-5 | NA | few | TRBV7-9 | CASSPRFVRGQETQYF | TGTGCCAGCAGCCCCCGGTTCGTGCGGGGCCAAGAGACCCAGTACTTC
TRBJ1-2 | TRBD1 | few | TRBV5-1 | CASSLDRGHGYTF | TGCGCCAGCAGCTTGGACAGGGGGCACGGCTACACCTTC
TRBJ2-5 | NA | NA | TRBV11-2 | CASSLYGTVGQETQYF | TGTGCCAGCAGCTTGTACGGGACTGTGGGCCAAGAGACCCAGTACTTC
TRBJ2-1 | TRBD1 | few | TRBV6-1 | CASETGDSYNEQFF | TGTGCCAGCGAGACAGGGGACTCCTACAATGAGCAGTTCTTC
TRBJ1-2 | NA | NA | TRBV28 | CASTLPDRNYGYTF | TGTGCCAGCACCCTACCTGACAGGAACTATGGCTACACCTTC
TRBJ1-2 | NA | NA | TRBV2 | CASSGMTTGDYTF | TGTGCCAGCAGTGGCATGACCACAGGAGACTACACCTTC